This TCR beta chain came from a study of blood T cell repertoires in COVID-19. Whole-study context: Some COVID-19 samples were acute and others convalescent; all came from the United States, Italy and Spain. The analysed material was cDNA or gDNA that came from T cells, B-cell-depleted T cells, or PBMCs.

Authors' methods: Researchers report that nucleated cell counts were estimated from reference gene primer amplification. Using immunoSEQ multiplex PCR, the repertoire was profiled, and TCRdb retains in-frame clones only, with some absent. The V and J calls and clone size come from that table; D and trimming were worked out from the DNA. This table holds about 26,000 clones, around 90% found once. Trimming left V 6 bases short and J 1 base short, with 9 bases between. This CDR3 contains 13 residues. This receptor was obtained from a man aged 65-85 years with acute or convalescent COVID-19. The sequencing sample was made of peripheral blood. The chain is built from TRBV12-3 or TRBV12-4 and TRBJ1-1; the D is unclear. CDR3 sequence reads: CASRPTENTEAFF. The CDR3 DNA reads TGTGCCAGCAGGCCCACAGAGAACACTGAAGCTTTCTTT.